These 18 T cell receptor beta chains were all obtained from the same sample, sequenced in a study of CD8+CD57+ T cells in acquired aplastic anemia. The patients chosen for sequencing had shown expansion of CD8+CD57+ cells (detected by flow cytometry). Profiling that covered TCR beta VDJ and CDR3 relied on genomic DNA as its template. TCRdb used MiXCR to reprocess the reads, holding one entry per CDR3 protein. The sample shows 110,000 or so distinct CDR3 sequences, about 50% of them seen only once. The sample comprised sorted CD4+, CD8+, or CD8+CD57+ T cells (not recorded which) from PBMCs. The source is a human donor with aplastic anemia.

This chain joins TRBV10-3 and TRBJ2-5; D is unresolved. This CDR3 is 12 amino acids long. V gave up 9 bases and J gave up 2 bases, with 10 bases separating them. The germline CDR1 and CDR2 sequences are ENHRY and SYGVKD. For the CDR3, the DNA is TGTGCCATTGGGCGAGAGCAAGAGACCCAGTACTTC. Its protein is CAIGREQETQYF.

This clonotype occurred a few times. The germline gene is not matched at one end of the junction; a read error may be the cause. This chain links TRBV7-7 with TRBJ2-3; D is uncertain. The CDR3 covers 13 residues. Germline CDR1 SSHAT, CDR2 FNYEAQ (reference sequence). In DNA, the CDR3 is TGTGCTAGCAGCGTCGGATCTGGTGATACGCAGTATTTT. Encoded protein: CASSVGSGDTQYF.

This clonotype was recorded a few times. The chain employs TRBV20-1 and TRBJ2-3; 13 bases map to TRBD2. The V gene end was trimmed by 5 bases and the J gene end by 4 bases; junction bases not matched to a gene: 3. The germline V gene has CDR1 DFQATT and CDR2 SNEGSKA (reference sequence). The CDR3 has 14 residues. CDR3 sequence: CSAAGTSGADTQYF. As DNA, the CDR3 is TGCAGTGCTGCCGGGACTAGCGGGGCAGATACGCAGTATTTT.

This clonotype was detected only a few times. The V call is TRBV24-1, the J call TRBJ2-5; 7 bases align to TRBD1. The length of the CDR3 is 16 residues. Germline loops: CDR1 KGHDR, CDR2 SFDVKD. The ends lost 7 bases at V and 2 bases at J; junction bases unmatched: 12. This chain's CDR3 is CATSEPTGAPQETQYF. The CDR3 nucleotides read TGTGCCACCAGCGAACCTACAGGGGCCCCTCAAGAGACCCAGTACTTC.

The rearrangement uses TRBV20-1 and TRBJ2-3, with D perhaps matching TRBD2 (5 bases). V lost 3 bases to trimming and J lost 1 base, with 5 bases between them. Looked up from germline, CDR1 is DFQATT and CDR2 is SNEGSKA (reference sequence). This CDR3 spans 12 amino acids. CDR3 amino acids: CSASGGTDTQYF. The CDR3 nucleotides are TGCAGTGCTAGCGGGGGCACAGATACGCAGTATTTT.

This chain links TRBV7-3 with TRBJ1-1; D is unresolved. The germline gives CDR1 SGHTA, CDR2 FQGTGA. Trimming cost V 5 bases and J 5 bases, with 15 bases left between them. CDR3 length: 14 residues. This CDR3 is CASSREGRRTEAFF. The DNA for the CDR3 is TGTGCCAGCAGCAGGGAGGGAAGAAGAACTGAAGCTTTCTTT.

This clonotype was detected many times. V is TRBV19 and J is TRBJ1-2; D is uncertain. Germline loops: CDR1 LNHDA, CDR2 SQIVND (reference sequence). The ends were cut back, 6 bases at V and 1 base at J, with 15 bases in the middle. The CDR3 consists of 15 residues. In nucleotides, the CDR3 is TGTGCCAGTAGCCCAGGACTGAACCTTAACTATGGCTACACCTTC. Translation: CASSPGLNLNYGYTF.

V is TRBV29-1 and J is TRBJ1-4; 8 bases match TRBD1. Per germline, CDR1 SQVTM and CDR2 ANQGSEA. This CDR3 is 14 amino acids long. The V gene end was trimmed by 6 bases and the J gene end by 7 bases; junction bases not matched to a gene: 10. CDR3 nucleotide sequence: TGCAGCGTGGTGGACAGGGTGGGATCTGAAAAACTGTTTTTT. It encodes CSVVDRVGSEKLFF.

This clonotype was seen once. J is TRBJ2-5 and V is TRBV6-5; D is possibly TRBD2 (5 bases). The CDR3 extends over 15 amino acids. The ends were cut back, 2 bases at V and 2 bases at J, with 12 bases in the middle. Germline assignment: CDR1 MNHEY and CDR2 SVGAGI. CDR3 in amino acids: CASSYAAGGQETQYF. The CDR3 bases are TGTGCCAGCAGTTACGCCGCGGGCGGGCAAGAGACCCAGTACTTC.

This clonotype was counted a few times. The chain employs TRBV25-1 and TRBJ2-3, with 7 bases aligning to TRBD1. J gave up 0 bases and V 6 bases, and 6 bases lay outside the gene matches. CDR3 length: 15 amino acids. The V gene's germline CDR1 is MGHDK and CDR2 SYGVNS. CDR3 DNA: TGTGCCAGCAGGCCCGGGACAGCTAGCACAGATACGCAGTATTTT. As protein: CASRPGTASTDTQYF.

This rearrangement joins TRBV15 to TRBJ2-1; TRBD2 agrees at 11 bases. V shed 1 base, J shed 9 bases, and the junction held 8 bases outside the gene matches. The CDR3 is made up of 16 amino acids. In germline, CDR1 is LNHNV, CDR2 YYDKDF (reference sequence). Written as DNA, the CDR3 is TGTGCCACCAGCAGAGTTGGAGGTAGCGGGAGGGTTGAGCAGTTCTTC. Translation gives CATSRVGGSGRVEQFF.

The chain couples TRBV20-1 to TRBJ2-5; tentatively, D is TRBD2 (6 bases). V lost 5 bases and J 9 bases, leaving 19 bases between the germline ends. Germline CDR1 DFQATT, CDR2 SNEGSKA (reference sequence). This CDR3 is 13 amino acids long. Here the CDR3 reads CSASGRAWEAQYF. CDR3 nucleotide sequence: TGCAGTGCTTCGGGCAGGGCTTGGGAGGCCCAGTACTTC.

The genes are TRBV12-3 or TRBV12-4 and TRBJ2-4; D might be TRBD2 (7 bases). Between the trimmed V and J ends, which lost 2 bases and 5 bases, there was a span of 10 bases. The CDR3 loop spans 14 amino acids. This CDR3 is CASSLQGGENIQYF. The CDR3 DNA reads as TGTGCCAGCAGTTTACAAGGGGGGGAAAACATTCAGTACTTC.

This clonotype has a handful of counts. The chain uses TRBV29-1 and TRBJ2-1; D unclear. V was shortened by 0 bases and J by 7 bases, with 13 bases between the two germline ends. The CDR3 covers 14 residues. From germline, CDR1 is SQVTM and CDR2 ANQGSEA. The chain's CDR3 is CSVEDLYGRNEQFF. The CDR3 DNA reads as TGCAGCGTTGAAGATCTGTACGGTCGGAATGAGCAGTTCTTC.

The V gene is TRBV7-9, the J gene TRBJ2-1; D is undetermined. The germline CDR1 and CDR2 sequences are SEHNR and FQNEAQ (reference sequence). Trimming left V 4 bases short and J 7 bases short, with 11 bases between. This CDR3 has 13 amino acids. This chain's CDR3 is CASSSIATNEQFF. Here the CDR3 DNA reads TGTGCCAGCAGCTCGATCGCGACGAATGAGCAGTTCTTC.

V gene TRBV7-6 combines with J gene TRBJ2-6; the D gene is possibly TRBD1 (5 bases). Trimming shortened V by 4 bases and J by 0 bases, and 16 bases separated the two germline ends. In germline, CDR1 is SGHVS, CDR2 FNYEAQ. The CDR3 has 18 residues. The CDR3 DNA reads as TGTGCCAGCAGCTCCCCCCAGGGCTGGGGCTCTGGGGCCAACGTCCTGACTTTC. Translated: CASSSPQGWGSGANVLTF. Full variable domain (outside the CDR3, taken from reference TRBV7-6 and TRBJ2-6): GAGVSQSPRYKVTKRGQDVALRCDPISGHVSLYWYRQALGQGPEFLTYFNYEAQQDKSGLPNDRFSAERPEGSISTLTIQRTEQRDSAMYRCASSSPQGWGSGANVLTFGAGSRLTVL.

This clonotype was recorded a few times. This chain uses TRBV28 with TRBJ2-7; D possibly corresponds to TRBD2 (6 bases). V was clipped by 2 bases and J by 0 bases, with 14 bases between them. There are 16 residues in the CDR3. The germline gives CDR1 MDHEN, CDR2 SYDVKM. This CDR3 reads CASSLQVAELSYEQYF. CDR3 in DNA: TGTGCCAGCAGTTTACAGGTAGCGGAGCTCTCCTACGAGCAGTACTTC.

This chain uses TRBV19 with TRBJ2-1; 7 bases align to TRBD1. The CDR3 runs to 14 residues. With 5 bases clipped from V and 1 base from J, the junction kept 2 bases outside the gene matches. Germline V gene sequence: CDR1 LNHDA, CDR2 SQIVND (reference sequence). The CDR3 coding sequence is TGTGCCAGTAGTCCAGGGGGTTCCTACAATGAGCAGTTCTTC. It encodes CASSPGGSYNEQFF. Together with reference TRBV19 and TRBJ2-1, the CDR3 gives the full variable domain: DGGITQSPKYLFRKEGQNVTLSCEQNLNHDAMYWYRQDPGQGLRLIYYSQIVNDFQKGDIAEGYSVSREKKESFPLTVTSAQKNPTAFYLCASSPGGSYNEQFFGPGTRLTVL.